The sequence of this T cell receptor beta chain was determined in a study of blood T cell repertoires in COVID-19. Method: immunoSEQ multiplex PCR; TCRdb's copy keeps in-frame clones and lacks some. The sample has 200,000 to 300,000 clones; about 90% are singletons. The germline V gene encodes CDR1 SEHNR and CDR2 FQNEAQ (reference sequence). The CDR3 spans 14 residues. The V gene lost 2 bases and the J gene lost 5 bases, with 10 bases spanning the gap. The clonotype originates from a person between 18 and 30 years old with COVID-19, enrolled during active disease. V usage is TRBV7-9 and J usage is TRBJ2-1; a weak D match, TRBD2 (6 bases). Input material: peripheral blood. The CDR3: CASSLIADHNEQFF. In nucleotides, the CDR3 is TGTGCCAGCAGCTTAATAGCGGACCACAATGAGCAGTTCTTC.